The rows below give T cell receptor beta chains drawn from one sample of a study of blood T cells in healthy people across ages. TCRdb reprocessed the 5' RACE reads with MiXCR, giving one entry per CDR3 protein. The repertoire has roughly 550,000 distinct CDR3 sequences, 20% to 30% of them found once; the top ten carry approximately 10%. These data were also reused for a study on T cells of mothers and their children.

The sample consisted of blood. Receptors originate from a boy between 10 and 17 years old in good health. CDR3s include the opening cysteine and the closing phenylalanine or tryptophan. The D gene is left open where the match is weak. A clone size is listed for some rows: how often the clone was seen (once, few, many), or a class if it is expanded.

CDR3: CASSITLAGGTDTQYF
DNA: TGTGCCAGCAGCATCACGCTAGCGGGGGGCACAGATACGCAGTATTTT
size: -
V: TRBV7-3
J: TRBJ2-3
D: TRBD2

CDR3: CASSESWGLETQYF
DNA: TGTGCCAGCAGTGAATCATGGGGCTTAGAGACCCAGTACTTC
size: -
V: TRBV2
J: TRBJ2-5
D: -

CDR3: CASSLGLGDNEKLFF
DNA: TGCGCCAGCAGCTTGGGGCTCGGGGATAATGAAAAACTGTTTTTT
size: few
V: TRBV5-1
J: TRBJ1-4
D: -

CDR3: CATSRASVGVSETQYF
DNA: TGTGCCACCAGCAGGGCCAGCGTGGGAGTCTCTGAGACCCAGTACTTC
size: -
V: TRBV15
J: TRBJ2-5
D: -

CDR3: CASSQDLHDEYNEQFF
DNA: TGCGCCAGCAGCCAAGACCTCCACGACGAGTACAATGAGCAGTTCTTC
size: few
V: TRBV4-3
J: TRBJ2-1
D: -

CDR3: CASSAGLAGSYNEQFF
DNA: TGTGCCAGCAGTGCGGGACTAGCGGGATCGTACAATGAGCAGTTCTTC
size: -
V: TRBV12-3/TRBV12-4
J: TRBJ2-1
D: TRBD2

CDR3: CASSSLNRGSTDTQYF
DNA: TGTGCCAGCAGCTCGCTGAACAGGGGAAGCACAGATACGCAGTATTTT
size: -
V: TRBV7-2
J: TRBJ2-3
D: TRBD1

CDR3: CASTAEGTGDVVGLYEQYF
DNA: TGTGCCAGCACCGCGGAAGGGACAGGGGACGTGGTAGGTCTCTACGAGCAGTACTTC
size: few
V: TRBV6-1
J: TRBJ2-7
D: TRBD1

CDR3: CASGRGGNFEEKLFF
DNA: TGTGCCAGCGGTCGAGGCGGGAATTTCGAAGAAAAACTGTTTTTT
size: -
V: TRBV9
J: TRBJ1-4
D: -

CDR3: CASSQTSEGADTQYF
DNA: TGTGCCAGCAGTCAGACTAGTGAGGGCGCAGATACGCAGTATTTT
size: -
V: TRBV6-4
J: TRBJ2-3
D: -

CDR3: CASSVDVAAINEQFF
DNA: TGTGCCAGCAGCGTAGATGTAGCGGCCATAAATGAGCAGTTCTTC
size: many
V: TRBV9
J: TRBJ2-1
D: -

CDR3: CASSKVGAGELFF
DNA: TGTGCCAGCAGCAAAGTTGGCGCCGGGGAGCTGTTTTTT
size: -
V: TRBV21-1
J: TRBJ2-2
D: -

CDR3: CASSVGPGTEYSSGANVLTF
DNA: TGTGCCAGCAGCGTAGGTCCCGGGACAGAGTATAGCTCTGGGGCCAACGTCCTGACTTTC
size: -
V: TRBV9
J: TRBJ2-6
D: TRBD1

CDR3: CASSLSGNYYYEQYF
DNA: TGTGCCAGCAGCTTGAGTGGTAACTACTACTACGAGCAGTACTTC
size: -
V: TRBV7-2
J: TRBJ2-7
D: -

CDR3: CASSPGEGYNERFF
DNA: TGCGCCAGCAGCCCAGGGGAGGGATACAATGAGCGGTTCTTC
size: -
V: TRBV4-3
J: TRBJ2-1
D: -

CDR3: CASSLGGPRAFF
DNA: TGCGCCAGCAGCTTGGGGGGCCCTCGGGCTTTCTTT
size: few
V: TRBV5-1
J: TRBJ1-1
D: -

CDR3: CASSSVLAGGASSYEQYF
DNA: TGTGCCAGCAGCTCAGTGCTAGCGGGAGGGGCTAGCTCCTACGAGCAGTACTTC
size: few
V: TRBV7-2
J: TRBJ2-7
D: TRBD2

CDR3: CASSLESNYGYTF
DNA: TGTGCCAGCAGCCTCGAGAGTAACTATGGCTACACCTTC
size: few
V: TRBV3-1
J: TRBJ1-2
D: -

CDR3: CAWTGHRDSYEQYF
DNA: TGTGCCTGGACAGGGCATAGGGACTCCTACGAGCAGTACTTC
size: -
V: TRBV30
J: TRBJ2-7
D: -

CDR3: CASSLVRNNEQFF
DNA: TGTGCCAGCAGTTTAGTACGGAACAATGAGCAGTTCTTC
size: -
V: TRBV12-3/TRBV12-4
J: TRBJ2-1
D: -

CDR3: CASSQVRTSGYSGANVLTF
DNA: TGCGCCAGCAGCCAGGTGCGGACTAGCGGGTACTCTGGGGCCAACGTCCTGACTTTC
size: -
V: TRBV4-3
J: TRBJ2-6
D: TRBD2

CDR3: CASSFGDPYNEQFF
DNA: TGTGCCAGCAGCTTTGGCGATCCCTACAATGAGCAGTTCTTC
size: -
V: TRBV5-4
J: TRBJ2-1
D: -

CDR3: CASSMLWTGSNEQFF
DNA: TGTGCCAGCAGCATGTTGTGGACAGGTTCGAATGAGCAGTTCTTC
size: few
V: TRBV5-5
J: TRBJ2-1
D: TRBD1

CDR3: CASSHLGGGLQETQYF
DNA: TGTGCCAGCAGCCACCTGGGCGGGGGGCTCCAGGAGACCCAGTACTTC
size: -
V: TRBV7-9
J: TRBJ2-5
D: TRBD2

CDR3: CASSLSENIQYF
DNA: TGTGCCAGCAGTTTATCCGAAAACATTCAGTACTTC
size: few
V: TRBV28
J: TRBJ2-4
D: -

CDR3: CSANPTGAGNTIYF
DNA: TGCAGTGCTAATCCGACAGGGGCTGGAAACACCATATATTTT
size: few
V: TRBV20-1
J: TRBJ1-3
D: TRBD1

CDR3: CSVALDRGLNEQYF
DNA: TGCAGCGTTGCCCTAGACAGGGGGCTTAACGAGCAGTACTTC
size: many
V: TRBV29-1
J: TRBJ2-7
D: TRBD1

CDR3: CSARDPRGAGNQPQHF
DNA: TGCAGTGCTAGAGACCCAAGAGGAGCGGGCAATCAGCCCCAGCATTTT
size: -
V: TRBV20-1
J: TRBJ1-5
D: -

CDR3: CASSIRLAVQFF
DNA: TGTGCCAGCAGCATCCGACTAGCTGTGCAGTTCTTC
size: -
V: TRBV13
J: TRBJ2-1
D: TRBD2

CDR3: CASSPHSSGSIYEQYF
DNA: TGTGCCAGCAGCCCCCATTCTAGCGGGAGTATCTACGAGCAGTACTTC
size: -
V: TRBV14
J: TRBJ2-7
D: TRBD2

CDR3: CASSFSRVYNEQFF
DNA: TGCGCCAGCAGCTTCTCCAGGGTATACAATGAGCAGTTCTTC
size: many
V: TRBV5-1
J: TRBJ2-1
D: -

CDR3: CASSSVAGLGYEQYF
DNA: TGTGCCAGCAGTTCGGTAGCTGGGTTAGGGTACGAGCAGTACTTC
size: -
V: TRBV28
J: TRBJ2-7
D: -

CDR3: CSAIGTSGGYNEQFF
DNA: TGCAGTGCTATAGGGACTAGCGGGGGATACAATGAGCAGTTCTTC
size: many
V: TRBV20-1
J: TRBJ2-1
D: TRBD2

CDR3: CASSFRGSGETQYF
DNA: TGTGCCAGCAGCTTCCGGGGGTCCGGAGAGACCCAGTACTTC
size: few
V: TRBV7-2
J: TRBJ2-5
D: -

CDR3: CASSFYGTRQETQYF
DNA: TGTGCCAGCAGCTTCTACGGGACGCGGCAAGAGACCCAGTACTTC
size: once
V: TRBV7-3
J: TRBJ2-5
D: -

CDR3: CASSLGWIETQYF
DNA: TGTGCCAGCAGCTTGGGGTGGATTGAGACCCAGTACTTC
size: few
V: TRBV7-9
J: TRBJ2-5
D: -

CDR3: CASSYSSSPDTQYF
DNA: TGTGCCAGCAGTTACTCGTCTAGCCCCGATACGCAGTATTTT
size: -
V: TRBV6-6
J: TRBJ2-3
D: -

CDR3: CSAAGGPTKETQYF
DNA: TGCAGTGCCGCGGGGGGGCCGACGAAAGAGACCCAGTACTTC
size: -
V: TRBV20-1
J: TRBJ2-5
D: TRBD2

CDR3: CASRVDRGPGELFF
DNA: TGCGCCAGCAGGGTGGACAGGGGGCCCGGGGAGCTGTTTTTT
size: few
V: TRBV5-1
J: TRBJ2-2
D: TRBD1

CDR3: CASSEEEGQFQETQYF
DNA: TGTGCCAGCAGTGAAGAGGAGGGGCAGTTCCAAGAGACCCAGTACTTC
size: -
V: TRBV25-1
J: TRBJ2-5
D: -

CDR3: CSVSSGELFF
DNA: TGCAGCGTTTCTTCCGGGGAGCTGTTTTTT
size: few
V: TRBV29-1
J: TRBJ2-2
D: -

CDR3: CASSPGEKGFYNEQFF
DNA: TGTGCCAGCAGCCCAGGGGAAAAGGGATTCTACAATGAGCAGTTCTTC
size: -
V: TRBV11-2
J: TRBJ2-1
D: -

CDR3: CVSSLAGGNNYGYTF
DNA: TGTGTCAGCAGCTTAGCAGGGGGCAATAACTATGGCTACACCTTC
size: -
V: TRBV7-2
J: TRBJ1-2
D: TRBD1

CDR3: CASSQDLGPAGSYNEQFF
DNA: TGCGCCAGCAGCCAAGATCTGGGCCCAGCGGGCTCCTACAATGAGCAGTTCTTC
size: few
V: TRBV4-3
J: TRBJ2-1
D: -

CDR3: CASSSGNDYTEAFF
DNA: TGTGCCAGCAGTTCGGGGAACGACTACACTGAAGCTTTCTTT
size: -
V: TRBV28
J: TRBJ1-1
D: -

CDR3: CASDDSGVAKNIQYF
DNA: TGTGCCAGCGACGACTCTGGGGTAGCCAAAAACATTCAGTACTTC
size: -
V: TRBV7-2
J: TRBJ2-4
D: -

CDR3: CASSMEREQYNEQFF
DNA: TGTGCCAGCAGCATGGAGCGGGAGCAATACAATGAGCAGTTCTTC
size: -
V: TRBV7-2
J: TRBJ2-1
D: TRBD2

CDR3: CASSFFSGRAGVDNEQFF
DNA: TGTGCCAGCAGTTTTTTTAGCGGGAGGGCCGGGGTGGACAATGAGCAGTTCTTC
size: -
V: TRBV28
J: TRBJ2-1
D: TRBD2

CDR3: CASSTWTGRGSTDTQYF
DNA: TGTGCCAGCAGTACATGGACAGGGAGGGGCTCTACAGATACGCAGTATTTT
size: few
V: TRBV28
J: TRBJ2-3
D: -

CDR3: CASTRQGYEQYF
DNA: TGTGCCAGCACCAGACAGGGGTACGAGCAGTACTTC
size: -
V: TRBV2
J: TRBJ2-7
D: TRBD1